The present TCR beta chain was sequenced within a study of CD8 T cells in Susac syndrome (dated by TCRdb to about 2019). Turning to the overall study: The study used repertoire sequencing to test whether antigen drove CD8+ T cell activation and differentiation in Susac syndrome. The clonality of the CD8+ T cell repertoire was compared across approximately 12 healthy donors, around 14 Susac syndrome patients and roughly 16 multiple sclerosis patients.

CDR1 and CDR2, looked up from the germline V gene (reference sequence), are PRHDT and FYEKMQ. Its CDR3 holds 15 amino acids, cysteine through phenylalanine. Left in the record is the CDR3 DNA by itself, 45 bases read in frame from the first base. Trimming takes 5 bases off V and 6 bases off J; junction bases not matched to a gene: 9. High-throughput TCR beta sequencing profiled peripheral blood CD8+ and CD4+ T cells from healthy donors, Susac syndrome patients and multiple sclerosis patients. The multiple sclerosis controls were treatment-naive patients whose relapsing-remitting disease, either stable or active, fulfilled the revised McDonald criteria. Bulk CD8+ and CD4+ T cells were purified magnetically by negative isolation, whereas CD8+ TEMRA cells were enriched by FACS. Blood was collected in EDTA tubes and processed within 24 hours, with PBMCs isolated through density gradient centrifugation. PBMCs intended for TCR sequencing were frozen in liquid nitrogen and were later thawed in a 37 degrees C water bath. A purity of at least 90% was achieved for sorted or isolated CD4+, CD8+ and CD8+ TEMRA cells.

On the study overall, not on this receptor specifically: The TCR sequencing and HLA analysis was acknowledged to have included a relatively small number of individuals.

As to this clonotype: The antigen this receptor binds is unknown. No base-level quality is on record; no much larger clone is a single base apart.

RNA was extracted using the RNeasy kit, and about 0.5 to 1 microgram was reverse transcribed with random hexamers. The immunoSEQ multiplex PCR assay, covering 54 Vbeta and 13 Jbeta segments, was used to amplify TCR beta CDR3 regions. PCR amplification bias was corrected using a synthetic template baseline for primer optimization and computational correction. The authors' pipeline ran thus. Only productive sequences were kept, with reads annotated to V, D and J genes according to IMGT and analyzed in immunoSEQ Analyzer. To calculate clonality, Shannon entropy was normalized by log2 of the number of productive unique sequences and then subtracted from one. For each patient and control, public and private clones were evaluated within the 100 most prevalent clones. Clones were defined as Susac-specific if absent from the healthy and MS cohorts, from 1052 published viral clones and from other ImmuneACCESS disease sequences. The public sequencing data were trimmed at Q25 with fastp and processed into clonotypes with MiXCR by TCRdb, which kept only in-frame beta chains. Here each entry gathers all rows of one CDR3 protein and keeps the most common genes and DNA. The authors' filters were not applied to this entry. Present in this sample are about 130,000 distinct CDR3 sequences, around 91% of which were seen just once. The leading ten clones occupy around 0.25% of the sample.

The chain is encoded by TRBV13 joined to TRBJ2-1; 8 of the junction bases match TRBD1. Material for sequencing was CD8+ T cells from PBMCs. This receptor was taken from a human donor with multiple sclerosis. The nucleotide sequence reads as follows: TGTGCCAGCAGCCCCGGACAGGGTTGGTCCAATGAGCAGTTCTTC. This sequence encodes CASSPGQGWSNEQFF.